The clone carrying this T cell receptor (beta chain) turned up a few times. Each CDR3 protein gets one entry after TCRdb re-called the 5' RACE reads with MiXCR. The table shows approximately 250,000 distinct CDR3 sequences, with 16% occurring only once. The data are from a study of T-cell memory formation after mild COVID-19. This CDR3 has 17 residues. The V end lost 4 bases, the J end lost 0 bases, and 13 bases lay between the germline ends. CDR1 SNHLY and CDR2 FYNNEI come from the germline V gene. The V and J genes are TRBV2 and TRBJ2-6, with TRBD1 as a possible D gene (6 bases). The receptor was isolated from a man aged 18-30 years who had mild COVID-19 (a few samples of this study predate the infection). Cell type and time point are not known. The sequencing input was PBMCs or a T cell subset sorted from them (not recorded which). The CDR3 DNA sequence: TGTGCCAGCAGTGCACAGGGTCGAGACTCTGGGGCCAACGTCCTGACTTTC. Amino acids: CASSAQGRDSGANVLTF.